This TCR beta chain was retrieved from a study of PD-1 blockade in classical Hodgkin lymphoma. Study-level results: Baseline TCR diversity was reportedly lower in newly diagnosed patients than in healthy donors. It was reported as lower still in relapsed/refractory patients. CD4+ TCR diversity, unlike CD8+, rose significantly by C4D1. Complete responders had baseline diversity similar to newly diagnosed patients.

CDR3 size: 15 residues. Per germline, CDR1 SGHNT and CDR2 YYREEE (reference sequence). The junction had 7 bases not matched to a gene; V was cut back by 4 bases and J by 2 bases. About this clone: The antigen remains unidentified.

Produced via immunoSEQ multiplex PCR; TCRdb's table is partial and in-frame only. This sample yields tens of thousands of clones, of which roughly four fifths are seen a single time; more than 30% belongs to the top ten. Every patient experienced relapse after autologous stem cell transplantation, and brentuximab vedotin exposure varied. The genes are TRBV5-4 and TRBJ2-7; 9 positions match TRBD2. This TCR was sampled from a human donor with classical Hodgkin lymphoma. The input for sequencing was peripheral blood mononuclear cells (PBMCs), taken at baseline. The CDR3 loop reads CASSPPTSGTYEQYF. For the CDR3, the DNA is TGTGCCAGCAGCCCCCCGACTAGCGGTACCTACGAGCAGTACTTC.